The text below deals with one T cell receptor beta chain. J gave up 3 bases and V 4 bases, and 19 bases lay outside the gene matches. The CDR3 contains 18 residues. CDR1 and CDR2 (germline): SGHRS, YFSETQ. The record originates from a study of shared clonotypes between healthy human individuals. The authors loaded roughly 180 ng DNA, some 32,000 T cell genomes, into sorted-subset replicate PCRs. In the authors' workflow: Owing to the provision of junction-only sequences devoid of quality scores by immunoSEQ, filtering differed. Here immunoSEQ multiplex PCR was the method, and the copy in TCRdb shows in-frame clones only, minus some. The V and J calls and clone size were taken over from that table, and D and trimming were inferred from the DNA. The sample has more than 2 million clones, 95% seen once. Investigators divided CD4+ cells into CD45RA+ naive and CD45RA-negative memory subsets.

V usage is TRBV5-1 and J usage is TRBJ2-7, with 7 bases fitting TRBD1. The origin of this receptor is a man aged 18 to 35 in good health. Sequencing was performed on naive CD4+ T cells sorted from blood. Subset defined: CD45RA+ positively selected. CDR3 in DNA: TGCGCCAGCAGCCAAGACCTACAAGACAGGGACCGATTCTACGAGCAGTACTTC. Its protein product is CASSQDLQDRDRFYEQYF.